Presented here are 17 T cell receptor beta chains from one specimen sequenced in a study of regulatory T cells in long-lasting Graves disease. Time point here: newly diagnosed GD, antithyroid drugs for less than 3 months. After RNA was extracted from PBMCs, the TCR library was made from it. Relying on iRepertoire HTBI primers and Arm-PCR of CDR3 regions, the team built TCR beta libraries. Using its own MiXCR run on the multiplex PCR reads, TCRdb lists one record per CDR3 protein. The sample includes fewer than 650,000 distinct CDR3 sequences, 15% to 20% of them seen just once. The data were also submitted as part of a second study, on T cells in Graves' hyperthyroidism and ophthalmopathy.

The source was peripheral blood mononuclear cells (PBMCs), collected at new diagnosis, from a patient treated with antithyroid drugs. Every receptor here comes from a woman aged 25 to 45 with Graves disease.

The CDR3 region is CASSLWGQGSDNEQFF. CDR3 sequence (DNA): TGTGCCAGCAGCCTCTGGGGGCAGGGGTCAGACAATGAGCAGTTCTTC. The rearrangement uses TRBV14 and TRBJ2-1, with D perhaps TRBD1 (6 bases). The CDR3 extends over 16 amino acids. Germline V gives CDR1 SGHDN, CDR2 FVKESK. Trimming removed 4 bases at V and 5 bases at J, with 18 bases between.

In its sample, this clonotype was seen many times. This rearrangement joins TRBV7-2 to TRBJ1-4, with TRBD1 matching over 11 bases. CDR3 size: 14 residues. Trimming took 5 bases from V and 7 from J; bases not matched to a gene: 3. Looked up from germline, CDR1 is SGHTA and CDR2 is FQGNSA. The CDR3 region is CASSHGTGGEKLFF. DNA for the CDR3: TGTGCCAGCAGCCACGGGACAGGGGGTGAAAAACTGTTTTTT.

This clonotype was seen repeatedly, ten times or more. The rearrangement links TRBV28 to TRBJ1-4; D perhaps matches TRBD1 (5 bases). Trimming took off 1 base at V and 8 bases at J, with 17 bases between the two ends. Germline CDR1 and CDR2: MDHEN and SYDVKM. The CDR3 spans 16 residues. The CDR3 DNA is TGTGCCAGCAGTTTATTTGGGGCGGGAGATAAAGAAAAACTGTTTTTT. This encodes CASSLFGAGDKEKLFF.

At least ten counts were recorded for this clonotype. The genes are TRBV11-2 and TRBJ2-7; 11 positions match TRBD1. Germline CDR1 SGHAT, CDR2 FQNNGV. The CDR3 is made up of 15 amino acids. The J segment lost 3 bases and the V segment lost 6 bases, leaving 7 bases of the junction unmatched. CDR3: CASSHQGTGGYEQYF. CDR3 coding DNA: TGTGCCAGCAGTCACCAGGGGACAGGGGGCTACGAGCAGTACTTC.

This clonotype was seen only a few times. The rearrangement uses TRBV7-3 and TRBJ2-3; D uncertain. Germline V gene sequence: CDR1 SGHTA, CDR2 FQGTGA. The CDR3 has 14 amino acids. The V end lost 0 bases, the J end lost 4 bases, and 8 bases lay between the germline ends. The CDR3 loop reads CASSLTLGSDTQYF. The CDR3 DNA reads TGTGCCAGCAGCTTAACCCTAGGGTCAGATACGCAGTATTTT. The full variable domain, completed using reference TRBV7-3 and TRBJ2-3, is GAGVSQTPSNKVTEKGKYVELRCDPISGHTALYWYRQSLGQGPEFLIYFQGTGAADDSGLPNDRFFAVRPEGSVSTLKIQRTERGDSAVYLCASSLTLGSDTQYFGPGTRLTVL.

This clonotype was found many times. The J gene is TRBJ1-5, the V gene TRBV20-1; D possibly corresponds to TRBD1 (5 bases). The V end was cut by 6 bases, the J end by 1 base, with 10 bases between. CDR1 is DFQATT, CDR2 SNEGSKA, per germline (reference sequence). This CDR3 is 13 amino acids long. CDR3 in DNA: TGCAGTGCGTCACAGGAAAGCAATCAGCCCCAGCATTTT. Its protein is CSASQESNQPQHF.

This clonotype has ten or more counts. The rearrangement joins TRBV28 to TRBJ1-5; the D gene is possibly TRBD1 (6 bases). Trimming stripped 6 bases from V and 5 bases from J, with 11 bases between. The CDR3 loop spans 13 amino acids. Germline V CDR1 and CDR2: MDHEN, SYDVKM. CDR3 coding DNA: TGTGCCAGCAGGGAACAGGGAGATCAGCCCCAGCATTTT. Translating gives CASREQGDQPQHF.

As regards this clonotype: One base away lies a much larger clone, so this may be a sequencing read error. The chain carries TRBV6-5 and TRBJ2-1; D perhaps matches TRBD2 (5 bases). The CDR3 is made up of 15 amino acids. CDR1 is MNHEY, CDR2 SVGAGI, per germline. This chain's CDR3 is CVSSYVGSSVDEQFF. For the CDR3, the DNA is TGTGTCAGCAGTTACGTGGGGAGTTCGGTGGATGAGCAGTTCTTC.

Note on this clonotype: This may be a read error: a much more frequent sequence differs by one nucleotide. The rearrangement joins TRBV2 to TRBJ2-3; 9 positions match TRBD2. The DNA end favors TRBJ2-5, so the J call may be wrong. CDR1 is SNHLY, CDR2 FYNNEI, per germline. The CDR3 has 16 amino acids. The CDR3 is CASNANLAGPEGAQYF. The CDR3, as DNA: TGTGCCAGCAACGCGAATCTAGCGGGACCGGAGGGGGCCCAGTACTTC.

This clonotype came up many times. The genes are TRBV2 and TRBJ2-3; possibly TRBD2 for D (5 bases). The ends were cut back, 6 bases at V and 3 bases at J, with 19 bases in the middle. Germline V gene lookup returns CDR1 SNHLY and CDR2 FYNNEI. The CDR3 runs 16 residues. CDR3 in DNA: TGTGCCAGCAGAACACTCTTTGGCGGGCTGACAGATACGCAGTATTTT. It codes for CASRTLFGGLTDTQYF.

Concerning this clonotype: A much larger clone is a single base away; this may be a read error. The chain employs TRBV7-8 and TRBJ2-7; 9 bases line up with TRBD1. The CDR3 spans 15 residues. Losses at the gene ends were 1 base for V and 2 bases for J; bases not matched to a gene: 3. Germline CDR1 reads SGHVS; CDR2 reads FQNEAQ. The CDR3 loop is CASSLDNRGPYEQYF. CDR3 sequence (DNA): TGTGCCAGCAGCTTAGATAACAGGGGGCCCTACGAGCAGTACTTC.

This clonotype was seen at least ten times. The CDR3: CASSDRGLGSYEQYF. As DNA, the CDR3 is TGTGCCAGCAGTGACAGGGGACTGGGCTCCTACGAGCAGTACTTC. V and J are TRBV6-1 and TRBJ2-7; D may match TRBD1 or TRBD2 (6 bases each). Trimming left V 3 bases short and J 0 bases short, with 12 bases between. Germline assignment: CDR1 MNHNS and CDR2 SASEGT. The CDR3 extends over 15 amino acids.

This clonotype has a handful of counts. V is TRBV28 and J is TRBJ1-4, with TRBD1 identical over 7 bases. Losses at the gene ends were 4 bases for V and 7 bases for J; bases not matched to a gene: 12. In germline, CDR1 is MDHEN, CDR2 SYDVKM. CDR3 length equals 16 residues. In nucleotides, the CDR3 is TGTGCCAGCAGTTCCCTAGGGGGCGCACAGTCTGAAAAACTGTTTTTT. It translates to CASSSLGGAQSEKLFF.

Concerning this clonotype itself: Without the conserved terminal phenylalanine or tryptophan, this CDR3 likely stems from a read error. V is TRBV7-2 and J is TRBJ2-1, with 10 bases aligning to TRBD2. This CDR3 has 15 amino acids. V was clipped by 4 bases and J by 7 bases; unmatched bases: 7. The germline V gene has CDR1 SGHTA and CDR2 FQGNSA. The CDR3 here is CASSSLAGVRNEQFL. The CDR3 bases are TGTGCCAGCAGCTCCCTAGCGGGAGTCAGGAATGAGCAGTTCCTC.

This clonotype occurred many times. V gene TRBV6-5 combines with J gene TRBJ1-1; tentatively, D is TRBD1 (6 bases). V lost 2 bases and J lost 2, with 9 bases in between. The germline gives CDR1 MNHEY, CDR2 SVGAGI. This CDR3 spans 14 amino acids. The CDR3 DNA follows: TGTGCCAGCAGTTACGGGACACCAAACACTGAAGCTTTCTTT. Its protein product is CASSYGTPNTEAFF.

The CDR3: CASSEVGSPGVDQPQHF. The CDR3 DNA reads as TGTGCCAGCAGTGAAGTTGGTAGCCCAGGGGTGGATCAGCCCCAGCATTTT. This rearrangement joins TRBV2 to TRBJ1-5, with TRBD1 as a possible D gene (6 bases). The V gene's germline CDR1 is SNHLY and CDR2 FYNNEI. The CDR3 runs to 17 residues. Trimming removed 1 base from V and 5 bases from J, with 18 bases in between.

This clonotype turned up a few times. This chain connects TRBV19 to TRBJ1-2; 8 bases align to TRBD1. Germline CDR1 and CDR2: LNHDA and SQIVND (reference sequence). The CDR3 covers 14 residues. J lost 5 bases, V lost 1 base, and 3 bases had no gene match. The CDR3 sequence is CASSIADRDYGYTF. CDR3 nucleotides: TGTGCCAGTAGTATAGCGGACAGGGATTATGGCTACACCTTC.